A single sample gave rise to the 27 T cell receptor beta chains below, sequenced in a study of blood T cell repertoires in COVID-19 (dated by TCRdb to about 2020). Library creation used the immunoSEQ multiplex PCR assay. In its TCRdb copy, this immuneACCESS table keeps in-frame sequences only and misses some clones. Where compared with another copy, unresolved V genes explain less than half of these, and the others have no known cause. This sample holds about 230,000 clones; nearly 90% were observed only once. Clones ranked in the top ten supply almost 4% of the sample. Specimen: PBMCs or T cells enriched from blood (not recorded which). The receptor set was obtained from a woman under 40 with acute COVID-19.

This clone showed up just once. V gene TRBV5-4 combines with J gene TRBJ2-5, with TRBD2 as a possible D gene (6 bases). Trimming removed 1 base from V and 4 bases from J, with 17 bases in between. Looked up from germline, CDR1 is SGHNT and CDR2 is YYREEE (reference sequence). The CDR3 is 16 residues long. The CDR3 DNA follows: TGTGCCAGCAGCTTGATGTTTGGGGACTGGGGAGAGACCCAGTACTTC. Encoded protein: CASSLMFGDWGETQYF.

The chain employs TRBV5-4 and TRBJ2-7; 10 bases match TRBD1. Germline CDR1 reads SGHNT; CDR2 reads YYREEE (reference sequence). This CDR3 is 14 amino acids long. Trimming took 4 bases from V and 3 from J; bases not matched to a gene: 4. In DNA, the CDR3 is TGTGCCAGCAGCGCGGGACAGGGGAACTACGAGCAGTACTTC. Its translation: CASSAGQGNYEQYF.

The chain is built from TRBV7-2 and TRBJ2-6; 12 bases are shared with TRBD1. J gave up 1 base and V 5 bases, and 9 bases lay outside the gene matches. Germline loops: CDR1 SGHTA, CDR2 FQGNSA. This CDR3 has 19 amino acids. In nucleotides, the CDR3 is TGTGCCAGCAGCCCGCTCCGGGACAGGGGGCGGTCTGGGGCCAACGTCCTGACTTTC. Translation: CASSPLRDRGRSGANVLTF.

This chain joins TRBV10-3 and TRBJ2-1, with 7 bases aligning to TRBD2. Trimming cost V 4 bases and J 0 bases; bases outside gene matches: 6. In germline, CDR1 is ENHRY, CDR2 SYGVKD. CDR3 length: 16 amino acids. CDR3 in amino acids: CAISGLADSSYNEQFF. CDR3 coding DNA: TGTGCCATCAGTGGTCTAGCGGATAGCTCCTACAATGAGCAGTTCTTC.

The J gene is TRBJ2-2, the V gene TRBV3-1 (or the pseudogene TRBV3-2), with 8 positions matching TRBD2. Germline V gene sequence: CDR1 LGHDT, CDR2 YNNKEL (reference sequence). J was trimmed by 5 bases and V by 1 base; bases with no gene match: 3. This CDR3 has 15 amino acids. CDR3 in DNA: TGTGCCAGCAGCCAAGTAGCGGGGAGGACCGGGGAGCTGTTTTTT. This sequence encodes CASSQVAGRTGELFF.

J is TRBJ2-7 and V is TRBV7-9, with D perhaps TRBD1 (5 bases). V lost 2 bases to trimming and J lost 5 bases, with 19 bases between them. The CDR3 covers 16 residues. Germline V CDR1 and CDR2: SEHNR, FQNEAQ (reference sequence). The DNA for the CDR3 is TGTGCCAGCAGCTTAAGTCAGGGTGGGGTCTATCACGAGCAGTACTTC. The encoded protein is CASSLSQGGVYHEQYF.

V gene TRBV6-5 combines with J gene TRBJ1-1; the D gene is possibly TRBD1 (6 bases). The germline gives CDR1 MNHEY, CDR2 SVGAGI. V was clipped by 6 bases and J by 8 bases, with 22 bases between them. The CDR3 covers 15 residues. The CDR3 loop is CASRPSLGAGVEAFF. As DNA, the CDR3 is TGTGCCAGCAGACCTTCCTTGGGGGCTGGGGTAGAAGCTTTCTTT.

The chain uses TRBV25-1 and TRBJ2-7, with 10 bases lining up with TRBD1. The V gene end was trimmed by 8 bases and the J gene end by 0 bases; junction bases not matched to a gene: 4. CDR1 is MGHDK, CDR2 SYGVNS, per germline. CDR3 length equals 14 residues. The CDR3 sequence is CASSRTGGSYEQYF. CDR3 DNA sequence: TGTGCCAGCTCCCGGACAGGGGGCTCCTACGAGCAGTACTTC.

The chain carries TRBV2 and TRBJ2-2; 7 positions match TRBD2. CDR3 length: 13 residues. Trimming took 4 bases from V and 6 from J; bases not matched to a gene: 2. The germline CDR1 and CDR2 sequences are SNHLY and FYNNEI. This CDR3 reads CASSALAAGELFF. The CDR3 nucleotides are TGTGCCAGCAGTGCTCTAGCGGCCGGGGAGCTGTTTTTT.

This rearrangement joins TRBV7-9 to TRBJ1-5; TRBD1 agrees at 11 bases. V shed 4 bases, J shed 5 bases, and the junction held 4 bases outside the gene matches. In germline, CDR1 is SEHNR, CDR2 FQNEAQ (reference sequence). CDR3 length: 15 residues. The CDR3 DNA reads TGTGCCAGCAGCTCTGGACAGGGGGCATATCAGCCCCAGCATTTT. Translation: CASSSGQGAYQPQHF.

The chain combines TRBV7-8 with TRBJ1-5; perhaps TRBD1 as D (6 bases). The CDR3 is 12 amino acids. Trimming pared 5 bases from V and 7 bases from J, leaving 9 bases between. Germline V lookup: CDR1 SGHVS, CDR2 FQNEAQ. DNA of the CDR3: TGTGCCAGCAGCCAGGACAGCCAGCCCCAGCATTTT. It is translated as CASSQDSQPQHF. The entire variable domain, with the rest obtained from reference TRBV7-8 and TRBJ1-5, is as follows: GAGVSQSPRYKVAKRGQDVALRCDPISGHVSLFWYQQALGQGPEFLTYFQNEAQLDKSGLPSDRFFAERPEGSVSTLKIQRTQQEDSAVYLCASSQDSQPQHFGDGTRLSIL.

The V gene is TRBV7-6, the J gene TRBJ1-4; 8 bases align to TRBD1. CDR1 and CDR2 (germline): SGHVS, FNYEAQ. Trimming removed 0 bases from V and 7 bases from J; junction bases left unmatched: 7. CDR3 length: 16 amino acids. CDR3 sequence (DNA): TGTGCCAGCAGCTTAGCGCTCGACAGGGGCGGTGAAAAACTGTTTTTT. Its translation: CASSLALDRGGEKLFF.

The chain couples TRBV9 to TRBJ2-4, with 10 bases fitting TRBD1. The CDR3 consists of 16 residues. Germline CDR1 reads SGDLS; CDR2 reads YYNGEE. J was trimmed by 2 bases and V by 4 bases; bases with no gene match: 6. CDR3 sequence reads: CASSPPGQGTKNIQYF. CDR3 DNA sequence: TGTGCCAGCAGCCCTCCGGGACAGGGGACCAAAAACATTCAGTACTTC.

The rearrangement uses TRBV7-2 and TRBJ1-2, with D possibly being TRBD1 (5 bases). This CDR3 has 14 amino acids. Germline V CDR1 and CDR2: SGHTA, FQGNSA. V lost 1 base to trimming and J lost 4 bases, with 10 bases between them. The CDR3 reads CASSLGRGAYGYTF. DNA for the CDR3: TGTGCCAGCAGCTTAGGAAGGGGCGCCTATGGCTACACCTTC.

This rearrangement joins TRBV6-4 to TRBJ2-3; 8 bases map to TRBD1. V lost 6 bases and J lost 6; bases outside the gene matches: 5. The CDR3 spans 13 residues. Per the germline V gene, CDR1 is MRHNA and CDR2 is SNTAGT. Written as DNA, the CDR3 is TGTGCCAGCAGCCCGGACAGGGCGGATACGCAGTATTTT. Its translation: CASSPDRADTQYF.

This rearrangement joins TRBV30 to TRBJ2-5; TRBD1 agrees at 10 bases. CDR1 and CDR2 (germline): GTSNPN, SVGIG (reference sequence). CDR3 length: 14 amino acids. Unmatched junction bases numbered 5, after V lost 2 bases and J lost 5 bases. The DNA of the CDR3 is TGTGCCTGGAGTATAGGACAGGGGGTCGAGACCCAGTACTTC. This translates into CAWSIGQGVETQYF.

The rearrangement links TRBV18 to TRBJ2-7; possibly TRBD1 for D (5 bases). The length of the CDR3 is 11 residues. Per germline, CDR1 KGHSH and CDR2 LQKENI. V lost 4 bases, J lost 5 bases, and 6 bases lay in between. CDR3 coding DNA: TGTGCCAGCTCACAAGGGGACGAGCAGTACTTC. This gives the protein CASSQGDEQYF.

This chain links TRBV19 with TRBJ2-1; D is possibly TRBD2 (5 bases). V lost 3 bases to trimming and J lost 9 bases, with 12 bases between them. This CDR3 region has 13 residues. Germline V lookup: CDR1 LNHDA, CDR2 SQIVND (reference sequence). The CDR3 DNA reads TGTGCCAGTAGTATGGCCCCTCGGGGTGAGCAGTTCTTC. Its protein product is CASSMAPRGEQFF. The whole variable domain, filled in from reference TRBV19 and TRBJ2-1, reads DGGITQSPKYLFRKEGQNVTLSCEQNLNHDAMYWYRQDPGQGLRLIYYSQIVNDFQKGDIAEGYSVSREKKESFPLTVTSAQKNPTAFYLCASSMAPRGEQFFGPGTRLTVL.

A single count supports this clone. The gene calls are TRBV10-3 and TRBJ2-2; 7 bases line up with TRBD1. Germline CDR1 reads ENHRY; CDR2 reads SYGVKD. Losses at the gene ends were 9 bases for V and 1 base for J; bases not matched to a gene: 5. This CDR3 contains 14 residues. The CDR3 protein is CAIQGQRNTGELFF. In nucleotides, the CDR3 is TGTGCCATTCAGGGACAGCGGAACACCGGGGAGCTGTTTTTT.

The rearrangement uses TRBV29-1 and TRBJ2-7; tentatively, D is TRBD2 (6 bases). The CDR3 consists of 11 residues. CDR1 is SQVTM, CDR2 ANQGSEA, per germline. V gave up 7 bases and J gave up 3 bases, with 10 bases separating them. CDR3 loop: CSGTGVYEQYF. CDR3 bases: TGCAGCGGGACGGGAGTCTACGAGCAGTACTTC.

The chain has TRBV7-2 and TRBJ2-5; TRBD1 might be the D (5 bases). CDR1 and CDR2 from the germline V gene are SGHTA and FQGNSA. CDR3 length equals 12 residues. V was shortened by 5 bases and J by 7 bases, with 11 bases between the two germline ends. In nucleotides, the CDR3 is TGTGCCAGCAGCCCCCCTAGGGGGACCCAGTACTTC. This gives the protein CASSPPRGTQYF.

The chain links TRBV27 to TRBJ2-1, with TRBD2 as a possible D gene (6 bases). Trimming took off 6 bases at V and 9 bases at J, with 12 bases between the two ends. Germline CDR1 is MNHEY and CDR2 is SMNVEV (reference sequence). This CDR3 comprises 12 residues. The CDR3 reads CASRTDGGEQFF. In DNA form, the CDR3 reads TGTGCCAGCAGAACCGACGGGGGTGAGCAGTTCTTC.

This clone was recorded once. This chain connects TRBV25-1 to TRBJ1-4; a weak D match, TRBD1 (5 bases). Between the trimmed V and J ends, which lost 4 bases and 3 bases, there was a span of 9 bases. Germline values: CDR1 MGHDK, CDR2 SYGVNS. This CDR3 has 14 residues. In nucleotides, the CDR3 is TGTGCCAGCAGTGTTGGGGCCCCTAATGAAAAACTGTTTTTT. Amino acids: CASSVGAPNEKLFF.

The rearrangement uses TRBV7-9 and TRBJ1-5; no definite D call. Trimming removed 2 bases from V and 1 base from J, with 6 bases in between. This CDR3 comprises 14 residues. Germline V gene data show CDR1 as SEHNR and CDR2 as FQNEAQ (reference sequence). In nucleotides, the CDR3 is TGTGCCAGCAGCTTAACTGAGAGCAATCAGCCCCAGCATTTT. It codes for CASSLTESNQPQHF.

V gene TRBV19 combines with J gene TRBJ1-5, with TRBD1 as a possible D gene (5 bases). The germline V gene encodes CDR1 LNHDA and CDR2 SQIVND (reference sequence). The CDR3 consists of 14 residues. V gave up 4 bases and J gave up 6 bases, with 13 bases separating them. The CDR3, as DNA: TGTGCCAGTAGTACCGGGGCCGGGAGTCAGCCCCAGCATTTT. It yields the protein CASSTGAGSQPQHF.

This chain links TRBV29-1 with TRBJ2-1; 7 bases match TRBD2. The CDR3 spans 13 residues. V was pared by 2 bases and J by 9 bases, with 7 bases of the junction left unmatched. Looked up from germline, CDR1 is SQVTM and CDR2 is ANQGSEA. The CDR3 DNA follows: TGCAGCGTTGAACGGGGGGACGGCACTGAGCAGTTCTTC. Translation gives CSVERGDGTEQFF.

The chain employs TRBV19 and TRBJ1-2; a weak D match, TRBD1 (6 bases). CDR1 is LNHDA and CDR2 is SQIVND in the germline V gene (reference sequence). Between the trimmed V and J ends, which lost 3 bases and 1 base, there was a span of 6 bases. The CDR3 runs to 13 residues. CDR3 nucleotides: TGTGCCAGTAGTATGGGACATAACTATGGCTACACCTTC. Its protein product is CASSMGHNYGYTF.